The 22 T cell receptor beta chains below were found in one sample sequenced in a study of neurological immune-mediated disorders. In TCRdb, the 5' RACE reads were re-called with MiXCR into one record per CDR3 protein. The sample holds about 66,000 distinct CDR3 sequences, 3% to 4% seen once. The sample taken for sequencing was PBMCs. The source of these receptors is a man aged 40-49 years with multiple sclerosis.

This clonotype has a handful of counts. V usage is TRBV30 and J usage is TRBJ2-5; 11 bases match TRBD2. Looked up from germline, CDR1 is GTSNPN and CDR2 is SVGIG (reference sequence). J was trimmed by 3 bases and V by 6 bases; bases with no gene match: 3. The CDR3 sequence is 13 residues long. CDR3 coding DNA: TGTGCCTGCCAGACTAGCGGGGAAGAGACCCAGTACTTC. This sequence encodes CACQTSGEETQYF.

This clonotype showed up many times. The rearrangement uses TRBV5-1 and TRBJ2-7; D unresolved. The CDR3 spans 16 residues. Trimming removed 4 bases at V and 3 bases at J, with 20 bases between. Germline V lookup: CDR1 SGHRS, CDR2 YFSETQ. The CDR3 DNA reads as TGCGCCAGCAGCCCGGACGTTGGAAGGGTCTTCTACGAGCAGTACTTC. This sequence encodes CASSPDVGRVFYEQYF.

The sample holds many counts of this clonotype. The rearrangement links TRBV11-2 to TRBJ1-6; 12 nucleotides agree with TRBD1. Trimming cost V 7 bases and J 9 bases; bases outside gene matches: 4. Germline CDR1 reads SGHAT; CDR2 reads FQNNGV. The CDR3 spans 14 residues. CDR3 sequence reads: CASMGQGAGSPLHF. The CDR3 region has the DNA TGTGCCAGCATGGGACAGGGGGCAGGTTCACCCCTCCACTTT.

This clonotype was found a few times. This rearrangement joins TRBV27 to TRBJ2-7; D gene uncertain. This CDR3 contains 14 residues. Germline CDR1 reads MNHEY; CDR2 reads SMNVEV (reference sequence). The V gene lost 4 bases and the J gene lost 3 bases, with 13 bases spanning the gap. For the CDR3, the DNA is TGTGCCAGCAGTTCCCTGACACCATTCTACGAGCAGTACTTC. Protein sequence: CASSSLTPFYEQYF.

Many counts were recorded for this clonotype. CDR3 DNA: TGTGCCAGCTCACCACTGGCAGGGGAGGAGACCCAGTACTTC. Translated, it gives CASSPLAGEETQYF. The rearrangement uses TRBV18 and TRBJ2-5; the D gene is possibly TRBD1 (6 bases). The germline V and J ends were trimmed by 1 base and 5 bases, with 11 bases remaining between them. CDR3 length: 14 amino acids. Germline assignment: CDR1 KGHSH and CDR2 LQKENI.

This clonotype showed up many times. The V gene is TRBV5-1, the J gene TRBJ2-1, with D tentatively TRBD2 (6 bases). This CDR3 has 15 residues. CDR1 is SGHRS, CDR2 YFSETQ, per germline. V dropped 2 bases and J dropped 5 bases, with 14 bases sitting between them. The CDR3 DNA sequence: TGCGCCAGCAGCTTAGAGGACTATTATAACAATGAGCAGTTCTTC. Translated: CASSLEDYYNNEQFF.

This clonotype was counted many times. The V gene is TRBV5-5, the J gene TRBJ2-1; 8 bases align to TRBD1. This CDR3 has 16 residues. V lost 0 bases and J lost 6; bases outside the gene matches: 8. Germline V lookup: CDR1 SGHKS, CDR2 YYEKEE (reference sequence). The CDR3 is CASSLAVTGVPNEQFF. The CDR3 DNA follows: TGTGCCAGCAGCTTGGCAGTGACAGGGGTCCCCAATGAGCAGTTCTTC.

At least ten counts were recorded for this clonotype. This chain uses TRBV6-5 with TRBJ2-7, with a tentative D call TRBD1 (6 bases). From germline, CDR1 is MNHEY and CDR2 SVGAGI. Deletions cut 9 bases from V and 1 base from J, with 13 bases between. This CDR3 has 13 residues. The CDR3 nucleotides read TGTGCCAGTTCTTTCGGACAGTCCTACGAGCAGTACTTC. Translated, it gives CASSFGQSYEQYF.

This clonotype was recorded many times. The rearrangement uses TRBV6-5 and TRBJ1-1; D call uncertain. Per the germline V gene, CDR1 is MNHEY and CDR2 is SVGAGI. This CDR3 spans 12 amino acids. Between the trimmed V and J ends, which lost 2 bases and 6 bases, there was a span of 7 bases. CDR3 sequence reads: CASSYGQAEAFF. DNA for the CDR3: TGTGCCAGCAGTTACGGGCAGGCTGAAGCTTTCTTT.

This clonotype was observed a handful of times. The chain has TRBV6-1 and TRBJ1-2; no clear D gene. This CDR3 has 13 amino acids. Germline V gene sequence: CDR1 MNHNS, CDR2 SASEGT. V lost 2 bases, J lost 4 bases, and 8 bases lay in between. CDR3 in DNA: TGTGCCAGCAGTGAACAGGCGATCTATGGCTACACCTTC. It encodes CASSEQAIYGYTF.

Ten or more counts support this clonotype. The CDR3 DNA is TGCAGTGCTAGAAGGACAGTCGAAGAGACCCAGTACTTC. Its translation is CSARRTVEETQYF. The rearrangement links TRBV20-1 to TRBJ2-5; D might be TRBD1 (6 bases). Germline V lookup: CDR1 DFQATT, CDR2 SNEGSKA (reference sequence). The CDR3 is made up of 13 amino acids. Trimming removed 2 bases from V and 3 bases from J, with 10 bases in between.

This clonotype appeared many times. This chain joins TRBV20-1 and TRBJ2-2, with D tentatively TRBD1 (6 bases). CDR1 is DFQATT, CDR2 SNEGSKA, per germline (reference sequence). Trimming took 5 bases from V and 0 from J, leaving 16 bases between them. The CDR3 extends over 16 amino acids. The CDR3 protein is CSASPPRGANTGELFF. In nucleotides, the CDR3 is TGCAGTGCTTCCCCTCCCAGGGGAGCGAACACCGGGGAGCTGTTTTTT.

This clonotype was picked up many times. The rearrangement uses TRBV6-5 and TRBJ1-2, with 9 bases identical to TRBD1. Germline CDR1 and CDR2: MNHEY and SVGAGI. V lost 5 bases and J lost 8; bases outside the gene matches: 12. The CDR3 has 15 amino acids. DNA for the CDR3: TGTGCCAGCAGTCGCCCGGGACAGGGCATACAAGGCTACACCTTC. Protein product: CASSRPGQGIQGYTF.

This clonotype has a count of ten or more. This chain joins TRBV7-8 and TRBJ1-1; D is perhaps TRBD1 (5 bases). CDR3 length: 15 residues. Germline V gene lookup returns CDR1 SGHVS and CDR2 FQNEAQ. The V end was cut by 3 bases, the J end by 6 bases, with 17 bases between. CDR3 sequence reads: CASSFRSQGGSEAFF. In nucleotides, the CDR3 is TGTGCCAGCAGCTTTAGGTCGCAGGGTGGGTCTGAAGCTTTCTTT.

This clonotype was recorded at least ten times. The chain carries TRBV5-1 and TRBJ1-1; 7 bases are shared with TRBD1. Germline loops: CDR1 SGHRS, CDR2 YFSETQ. The trim removed 0 bases at V and 5 bases at J, leaving 7 bases unmatched. This CDR3 region has 15 residues. The CDR3 loop reads CASSLAQGETTEAFF. In nucleotides, the CDR3 is TGCGCCAGCAGCTTGGCCCAGGGGGAAACGACTGAAGCTTTCTTT.

This clonotype showed up many times. The rearrangement links TRBV3-1 to TRBJ1-1, with unresolved D. The CDR3 totals 14 residues. Germline CDR1 reads LGHDT; CDR2 reads YNNKEL (reference sequence). V lost 5 bases, J lost 1 base, and 11 bases lay in between. The CDR3 nucleotides are TGTGCCAGCAGCTTTCGTTTAGCGAACACTGAAGCTTTCTTT. Translated, it gives CASSFRLANTEAFF.

The table lists this clonotype with many counts. CDR3 region: CSASTGNTEAFF. In nucleotides, the CDR3 is TGCAGTGCTAGCACAGGGAACACTGAAGCTTTCTTT. This chain joins TRBV20-1 and TRBJ1-1, with D possibly matching TRBD1 (5 bases). The V end lost 3 bases, the J end lost 1 base, and 6 bases lay between the germline ends. Germline V gene data show CDR1 as DFQATT and CDR2 as SNEGSKA (reference sequence). CDR3 length: 12 residues.

This clonotype has a count of ten or more. The CDR3 bases are TGCGCCAGCAGCTCTTCCCTCCGGGGCGGTGAAAAACTGTTTTTT. Translated: CASSSSLRGGEKLFF. The chain couples TRBV5-1 to TRBJ1-4; perhaps TRBD1 as D (5 bases). The length of the CDR3 is 15 residues. In germline, CDR1 is SGHRS, CDR2 YFSETQ. The germline V and J ends were trimmed by 3 bases and 7 bases, with 16 bases remaining between them.

This clonotype was counted ten times or more. The CDR3 loop reads CASRQGYTEAFF. The CDR3 bases are TGTGCCAGCCGTCAGGGGTACACTGAAGCTTTCTTT. This chain uses TRBV27 with TRBJ1-1; possibly TRBD1 for D (6 bases). Per the germline V gene, CDR1 is MNHEY and CDR2 is SMNVEV (reference sequence). This CDR3 is 12 amino acids long. With 8 bases removed from V and 3 bases from J, the gap between germline ends came to 10 bases.

There are many counts of this clonotype. This rearrangement joins TRBV5-1 to TRBJ2-7; D is unclear. CDR3 length: 14 amino acids. Trimming cost V 2 bases and J 0 bases, with 9 bases left between them. Germline loops: CDR1 SGHRS, CDR2 YFSETQ. CDR3 nucleotide sequence: TGCGCCAGCAGCTTCAGTGGCACCTCCTACGAGCAGTACTTC. Encoded protein: CASSFSGTSYEQYF.

This clonotype has ten or more counts. The chain has TRBV2 and TRBJ2-5, with D possibly matching TRBD1 (6 bases). V lost 3 bases, J lost 5 bases, and 13 bases lay in between. Germline V CDR1 and CDR2: SNHLY, FYNNEI. The CDR3 is made up of 14 amino acids. The CDR3 loop reads CASSDQGRGETQYF. As DNA, the CDR3 is TGTGCCAGCAGTGATCAGGGGCGTGGTGAGACCCAGTACTTC.

At least ten counts were recorded for this clonotype. The chain uses TRBV6-5 and TRBJ2-3; 8 nucleotides line up with TRBD2. Germline CDR1 MNHEY, CDR2 SVGAGI. The length of the CDR3 is 15 residues. J gave up 2 bases and V 6 bases, and 7 bases lay outside the gene matches. CDR3 coding DNA: TGTGCCAGCAGAATTAGCGGGGCCATCACAGATACGCAGTATTTT. This gives the protein CASRISGAITDTQYF.